This TCR beta chain was recovered during a study of T cells expressing NK-cell markers. CDR3 length: 13 amino acids. Reanalyzing the 5' RACE reads, TCRdb keeps one entry per CDR3 protein, without DNA. This table lists 250,000 or so distinct CDR3 sequences. The source of this sequence is a woman between 18 and 75 years old in good health. Source material: blood T cells: a sorted CD56 or NKG2C T cell subset, CD4+ or CD8+ T cells, or bulk PBMC T cells (not recorded which). This sequence joins TRBV12-3 or TRBV12-4 and TRBJ2-1. CDR3 loop: CASSPMWVNEQFF.